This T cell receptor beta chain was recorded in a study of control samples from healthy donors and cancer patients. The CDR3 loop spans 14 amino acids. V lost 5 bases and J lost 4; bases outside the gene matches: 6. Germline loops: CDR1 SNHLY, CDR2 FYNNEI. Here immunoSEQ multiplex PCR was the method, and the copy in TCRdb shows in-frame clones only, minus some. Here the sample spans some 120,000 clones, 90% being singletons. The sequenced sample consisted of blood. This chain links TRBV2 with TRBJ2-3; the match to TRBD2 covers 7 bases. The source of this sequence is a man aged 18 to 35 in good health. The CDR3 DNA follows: TGTGCCAGCAGTCACCCCCGGGGGGCAGATACGCAGTATTTT. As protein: CASSHPRGADTQYF.